The 21 T cell receptor beta chains reported below all come from one sample, sequenced in a study of T cells in Graves' hyperthyroidism and ophthalmopathy. Amplification yielded TCR beta CDR3 regions, with RNA transcripts as the source. First-round RT-PCR with HTBI primers amplified the TCR CDR3 region. Each CDR3 protein gets one entry after TCRdb re-called the multiplex PCR reads with MiXCR. Altogether 800,000 or so distinct CDR3 sequences are present, around 39% being singletons, with the ten largest covering 8.9%. Sample: blood. These receptors were taken from a man aged 18 to 35 with Graves' hyperthyroidism.

The sample holds many counts of this clonotype. The genes are TRBV7-8 and TRBJ1-5; TRBD1 agrees at 9 bases. With V trimmed by 5 bases and J by 5 bases, 7 bases remained unmatched. CDR3 length: 15 residues. Germline V gives CDR1 SGHVS, CDR2 FQNEAQ. The CDR3 sequence is CASSDWDRAYQPQHF. In nucleotides, the CDR3 is TGTGCCAGCAGCGACTGGGACAGGGCTTATCAGCCCCAGCATTTT.

This clonotype was seen at least ten times. The J gene is TRBJ2-7, the V gene TRBV15; D is possibly TRBD1 or TRBD2 (5 bases each). V dropped 8 bases and J dropped 1 base, with 15 bases sitting between them. Per germline, CDR1 LNHNV and CDR2 YYDKDF (reference sequence). The CDR3 covers 14 residues. CDR3 sequence: CATAGEGLSYEQYF. DNA for the CDR3: TGTGCCACCGCGGGCGAGGGGTTATCCTACGAGCAGTACTTC. The variable domain in full, with the rest retrieved from reference TRBV15 and TRBJ2-7, is DAMVIQNPRYQVTQFGKPVTLSCSQTLNHNVMYWYQQKSSQAPKLLFHYYDKDFNNEADTPDNFQSRRPNTSFCFLDIRSPGLGDTAMYLCATAGEGLSYEQYFGPGTRLTVT.

The chain couples TRBV19 to TRBJ1-2; D call uncertain. The CDR3 loop spans 15 amino acids. Germline V gene lookup returns CDR1 LNHDA and CDR2 SQIVND (reference sequence). The V gene lost 0 bases and the J gene lost 4 bases, with 12 bases spanning the gap. CDR3 amino acids: CASSIDYTHLYGYTF. In DNA, the CDR3 is TGTGCCAGTAGTATAGATTACACCCACCTCTATGGCTACACCTTC.

Remarks on this clonotype: This sequence may be a read error, since a much larger clone differs from it by one base. The chain couples TRBV10-3 to TRBJ2-7; 8 positions match TRBD1. Germline V gene lookup returns CDR1 ENHRY and CDR2 SYGVKD. V dropped 8 bases and J dropped 4; count of bases not matched to a gene: 7. This CDR3 contains 13 residues. DNA of the CDR3: TGTGCCATCCCTGGACAGGGCTTATACGAGCAGTACTTC. Translation: CAIPGQGLYEQYF.

This clonotype was detected ten times or more. J is TRBJ1-2 and V is TRBV7-3, with D possibly TRBD1 on 5 matching bases. From germline, CDR1 is SGHTA and CDR2 FQGTGA. V was pared by 5 bases and J by 4 bases, with 14 bases between. The CDR3 runs to 14 residues. The CDR3 DNA reads as TGTGCCAGCAGCCCCCGGGGGGGGAGCTATGGCTACACCTTC. Its protein product is CASSPRGGSYGYTF.

For this clonotype: Since a much larger clone is just one base distant, this may be a read error. The V and J genes are TRBV29-1 and TRBJ1-1; 8 positions match TRBD1. Germline V gene sequence: CDR1 SQVTM, CDR2 ANQGSEA. The CDR3 length is 14 residues. CDR3: CRAPTGAMNTEAFF. CDR3 sequence (DNA): TGCCGCGCCCCGACAGGGGCGATGAACACTGAAGCTTTCTTT.

The chain links TRBV11-1 to TRBJ2-7, with TRBD2 identical over 10 bases. This CDR3 region has 20 residues. V lost 3 bases and J lost 1; bases outside the gene matches: 18. Germline CDR1 SGHAT, CDR2 FQDESV (reference sequence). CDR3 nucleotide sequence: TGTGCCAGCAGCTTTGGGGGACTAGCGACAGCCCCCGGTGGGTCCTACGAGCAGTACTTC. As protein: CASSFGGLATAPGGSYEQYF.

The gene calls are TRBV6-5 and TRBJ2-7, with TRBD1 matching over 7 bases. Germline CDR1 and CDR2: MNHEY and SVGAGI. The length of the CDR3 is 13 residues. V gave up 8 bases and J gave up 2 bases; unmatched junction bases: 6. DNA of the CDR3: TGTGCCAGCGGCTCGACAGGGACCTACGAGCAGTACTTC. This gives the protein CASGSTGTYEQYF.

The V call is TRBV7-8, the J call TRBJ1-1, with TRBD1 as a possible D gene (6 bases). Between the trimmed V and J ends, which lost 8 bases and 5 bases, there was a span of 18 bases. Germline V lookup: CDR1 SGHVS, CDR2 FQNEAQ. The CDR3 is 14 amino acids. The chain's CDR3 is CASSHSLGGTEAFF. CDR3 nucleotides: TGTGCCAGCTCGCACAGCTTAGGGGGAACTGAAGCTTTCTTT. Complete variable domain (other parts from reference TRBV7-8 and TRBJ1-1): GAGVSQSPRYKVAKRGQDVALRCDPISGHVSLFWYQQALGQGPEFLTYFQNEAQLDKSGLPSDRFFAERPEGSVSTLKIQRTQQEDSAVYLCASSHSLGGTEAFFGQGTRLTVV.

At least ten counts were recorded for this clonotype. The chain uses TRBV7-8 and TRBJ1-1; no definite D call. The germline gives CDR1 SGHVS, CDR2 FQNEAQ. The CDR3 consists of 14 residues. V was pared by 5 bases and J by 1 base, with 11 bases between. The CDR3 DNA reads as TGTGCCAGCAGCCCAGCAGTGGGGAACACTGAAGCTTTCTTT. It yields the protein CASSPAVGNTEAFF.

At least ten counts were recorded for this clonotype. A read error may produce the germline difference seen at one junction end. This chain links TRBV4-3 with TRBJ1-6; D remains ambiguous. Germline V gene lookup returns CDR1 LGHNA and CDR2 YSLEER. The CDR3 runs to 13 residues. The CDR3 DNA is TGTGCCAGCAGCCAAGATAGAGGCTCACCCCTCCACTTT. It codes for CASSQDRGSPLHF.

This clonotype was seen a few times. The chain is built from TRBV2 and TRBJ2-5; the D gene could be TRBD1 or TRBD2 (7 bases each). V gave up 6 bases and J gave up 1 base, with 18 bases separating them. The CDR3 has 16 residues. Germline V gene sequence: CDR1 SNHLY, CDR2 FYNNEI. The CDR3 DNA is TGTGCCAGCAGCTCATCAGGGGGGGGCTCCCAAGAGACCCAGTACTTC. Protein: CASSSSGGGSQETQYF.

This chain connects TRBV19 to TRBJ2-7; D possibly uses TRBD1 or TRBD2 (5 bases each). Between the trimmed V and J ends, which lost 0 bases and 1 base, there was a span of 10 bases. This CDR3 has 15 residues. Germline CDR1 and CDR2: LNHDA and SQIVND (reference sequence). The CDR3 region is CASSIDRDGSYEQYF. The CDR3 DNA reads as TGTGCCAGTAGTATAGATCGGGACGGATCCTACGAGCAGTACTTC.

The chain links TRBV2 to TRBJ1-1; D remains unclear. Germline V gives CDR1 SNHLY, CDR2 FYNNEI. The CDR3 sequence is 14 residues long. The V end was cut by 6 bases, the J end by 4 bases, with 15 bases between. The CDR3 region is CASRPRGGFTEAFF. The DNA for the CDR3 is TGTGCCAGCAGACCCAGAGGAGGGTTCACTGAAGCTTTCTTT.

This clonotype has more than one count but fewer than ten. The chain uses TRBV14 and TRBJ2-5, with D possibly TRBD1 on 6 matching bases. Germline CDR1 reads SGHDN; CDR2 reads FVKESK. The V end lost 6 bases, the J end lost 1 base, and 9 bases lay between the germline ends. The CDR3 sequence is 13 residues long. This CDR3 reads CASRKDSQETQYF. The CDR3, as DNA: TGTGCCAGCAGAAAGGACAGCCAAGAGACCCAGTACTTC.

The chain links TRBV4-3 to TRBJ1-6; TRBD1 is a possible D gene (5 bases). Trimming removed 1 base at V and 9 bases at J, with 10 bases between. The CDR3 loop spans 14 amino acids. The germline CDR1 and CDR2 sequences are LGHNA and YSLEER. The CDR3 loop reads CASSQAPGTSPLHF. The CDR3 DNA reads as TGCGCCAGCAGCCAAGCGCCAGGGACTTCACCCCTCCACTTT.

This sequence joins TRBV9 and TRBJ2-6; D is possibly TRBD2 (6 bases). Trimming stripped 5 bases from V and 0 bases from J, with 15 bases between. The CDR3 is 17 residues long. The germline gives CDR1 SGDLS, CDR2 YYNGEE. The CDR3, as DNA: TGTGCCAGCAGGTGGAGGGGTGATGGCTCTGGGGCCAACGTCCTGACTTTC. It specifies CASRWRGDGSGANVLTF.

CDR3 nucleotide sequence: TGCGCCAGCAGCCAACAGGGCCTCCAAGAGACCCAGTACTTC. It translates to CASSQQGLQETQYF. This sequence joins TRBV5-1 and TRBJ2-5; tentatively, D is TRBD1 (6 bases). The V gene lost 4 bases and the J gene lost 1 base, with 11 bases spanning the gap. This CDR3 has 14 amino acids. Germline CDR1 SGHRS, CDR2 YFSETQ.

This chain links TRBV5-1 with TRBJ1-2; D is possibly TRBD1 (6 bases). The CDR3 totals 15 residues. The V end lost 1 base, the J end lost 5 bases, and 15 bases lay between the germline ends. Germline CDR1 is SGHRS and CDR2 is YFSETQ. The CDR3 protein is CASSLQEGENYGYTF. The CDR3 DNA reads as TGCGCCAGCAGCTTGCAAGAGGGGGAAAATTATGGCTACACCTTC.

This clonotype was counted at least ten times. The chain joins TRBV19 to TRBJ1-5; D is unresolved. Trimming left V 4 bases short and J 3 bases short, with 10 bases between. The CDR3 extends over 14 amino acids. Germline CDR1 LNHDA, CDR2 SQIVND (reference sequence). CDR3 sequence (DNA): TGTGCCAGTAGTAGAGTTGGGCACAATCAGCCCCAGCATTTT. This encodes CASSRVGHNQPQHF.

The chain couples TRBV19 to TRBJ2-2; D unresolved. In germline, CDR1 is LNHDA, CDR2 SQIVND (reference sequence). The CDR3 has 15 residues. Trimming took off 5 bases at V and 2 bases at J, with 12 bases between the two ends. CDR3 region: CASSGGSLNTGELFF. The CDR3 DNA sequence: TGTGCCAGTAGTGGTGGAAGCCTTAACACCGGGGAGCTGTTTTTT. Together with reference TRBV19 and TRBJ2-2, the CDR3 gives the full variable domain: DGGITQSPKYLFRKEGQNVTLSCEQNLNHDAMYWYRQDPGQGLRLIYYSQIVNDFQKGDIAEGYSVSREKKESFPLTVTSAQKNPTAFYLCASSGGSLNTGELFFGEGSRLTVL.